Listed below are T cell receptor beta chains from one sample, sequenced in a study of chronic HIV infection and antiretroviral therapy. One entry per CDR3 protein, called by TCRdb with MiXCR from the 5' RACE reads. The sample lists some 43,000 distinct CDR3 sequences; 15% to 20% were seen once. The sample comprised peripheral blood. Receptors were obtained from an adult who had HIV and had not received antiretroviral therapy, or was an uninfected healthy control (not recorded which). Each CDR3 is given with its conserved first and last residue. The order of the fields is J gene, clone size, D gene, V gene, CDR3 DNA, CDR3 protein. D genes are given only for firm matches. Part of the rows lack a size; the others show once, few, many or a class for expanded clones.

TRBJ2-7	-	TRBD2	TRBV24-1	TGTGCCACCAGTGATGGGGAGGGCGAGCAGTACTTC	CATSDGEGEQYF
TRBJ2-1	few	TRBD2	TRBV10-3	TGTGCCATCAGTGAGCGTCTAGCGGAGAGAAATGAGCAGTTCTTC	CAISERLAERNEQFF
TRBJ2-1	-	-	TRBV28	TGTGCCAGCAGTTTATCGGACGGCTATGAGCAGTTCTTC	CASSLSDGYEQFF
TRBJ1-2	-	-	TRBV6-1	TGTGCCAGCAGTGAAACAGGGACTGGCTACACCTTC	CASSETGTGYTF
TRBJ2-5	-	-	TRBV4-1	TGCGCCAGCAGCCAAGACCGGACTATTTTAACCCAGTACTTC	CASSQDRTILTQYF
TRBJ1-2	-	-	TRBV28	TGTGCCAGCAGCTACGTCCGGGACATCACACTCTATGGCTACACCTTC	CASSYVRDITLYGYTF
TRBJ1-2	-	TRBD1	TRBV20-1	TGCAGTGCTCTGCCGGGGGGACAGGGGGTTATTAACTATGGCTACACCTTC	CSALPGGQGVINYGYTF
TRBJ2-5	-	-	TRBV15	TGTGCCACCAGCAGTGGGGGCGGGAAAGAGACCCAGTACTTC	CATSSGGGKETQYF
TRBJ2-7	few	TRBD1	TRBV28	TGTGCCAGCAGTTCCCCCGGGACAGGGGGTGAAGAGCAGTACTTC	CASSSPGTGGEEQYF
TRBJ2-1	few	-	TRBV5-1	TGCGCCAGCAAGATGGACCGAAGCCCATACAATGAGCAGTTCTTC	CASKMDRSPYNEQFF
TRBJ2-1	-	-	TRBV6-4	TGTGCCAGCCCGTCCAGGGACGACAATGAGCAGTTCTTC	CASPSRDDNEQFF
TRBJ1-1	few	TRBD1	TRBV6-2/TRBV6-3	TGTGCCAGCAGTTCGGCCGGGACAGGGTCAACTGAAGCTTTCTTT	CASSSAGTGSTEAFF
TRBJ1-5	-	-	TRBV7-2	TGTGCCAGCAGCTTGGCGTCACTCGATCAGCCCCAGCATTTT	CASSLASLDQPQHF